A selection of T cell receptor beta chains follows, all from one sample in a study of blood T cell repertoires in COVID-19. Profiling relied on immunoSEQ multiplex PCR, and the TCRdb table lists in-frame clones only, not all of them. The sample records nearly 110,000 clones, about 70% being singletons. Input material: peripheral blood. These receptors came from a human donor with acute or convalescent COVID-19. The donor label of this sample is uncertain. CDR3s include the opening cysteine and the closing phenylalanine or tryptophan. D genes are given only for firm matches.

cdr3_aa: CAWATGSGGNTIYF; j_call: TRBJ1-3; v_call: TRBV30; d_call: NA
cdr3_aa: CASSSTGLLISEAFF; j_call: TRBJ1-1; v_call: TRBV28; d_call: TRBD1
cdr3_aa: CASSEGTTANQPQHF; j_call: TRBJ1-5; v_call: TRBV3-1/TRBV3-2; d_call: NA
cdr3_aa: CASSYSLARQETQYF; j_call: TRBJ2-5; v_call: TRBV6-5; d_call: NA
cdr3_aa: CASSLMGVAGELFF; j_call: TRBJ2-2; v_call: TRBV5-1; d_call: NA
cdr3_aa: CASSSWARTMNTEAFF; j_call: TRBJ1-1; v_call: TRBV5-4; d_call: NA
cdr3_aa: CASSEKQMINSPLHF; j_call: TRBJ1-6; v_call: TRBV6-1; d_call: NA
cdr3_aa: CASESGGLNGYTF; j_call: TRBJ1-2; v_call: TRBV28; d_call: TRBD1
cdr3_aa: CASSSGLYGYTF; j_call: TRBJ1-2; v_call: TRBV5-1; d_call: NA
cdr3_aa: CASSQTGVRYTEAFF; j_call: TRBJ1-1; v_call: TRBV18; d_call: NA
cdr3_aa: CASSLAPGQGVGYTF; j_call: TRBJ1-2; v_call: TRBV5-4; d_call: TRBD1
cdr3_aa: CASSLEQGSETQYF; j_call: TRBJ2-5; v_call: TRBV11-2; d_call: NA
cdr3_aa: CASSRLAGGLETQYF; j_call: TRBJ2-5; v_call: TRBV7-8; d_call: TRBD2
cdr3_aa: CASSRGTDTQYF; j_call: TRBJ2-3; v_call: TRBV6-5; d_call: NA
cdr3_aa: CSVQRARETQYF; j_call: TRBJ2-5; v_call: TRBV29-1; d_call: NA
cdr3_aa: CASSENLDRSVTIYF; j_call: TRBJ1-3; v_call: TRBV6-4; d_call: NA
cdr3_aa: CSASTGGDSPLHF; j_call: TRBJ1-6; v_call: TRBV20-1; d_call: TRBD1
cdr3_aa: CASSVGLAGVSDTQYF; j_call: TRBJ2-3; v_call: TRBV5-6; d_call: TRBD2
cdr3_aa: CASSQSGGPGELFF; j_call: TRBJ2-2; v_call: TRBV3-1/TRBV3-2; d_call: TRBD2
cdr3_aa: CASSQDRSLGYTF; j_call: TRBJ1-2; v_call: TRBV4-1; d_call: NA
cdr3_aa: CASSYSHGQTNGYTF; j_call: TRBJ1-2; v_call: TRBV6-5; d_call: NA
cdr3_aa: CASSNQGQGAFSSSYNEQFF; j_call: TRBJ2-1; v_call: TRBV10-1; d_call: TRBD1
cdr3_aa: CSIASREMGNYGYTF; j_call: TRBJ1-2; v_call: TRBV29-1; d_call: NA
cdr3_aa: CATTTSIRPGELFF; j_call: TRBJ2-2; v_call: TRBV24-1; d_call: NA
cdr3_aa: CASSFAGTGSVEQYF; j_call: TRBJ2-7; v_call: TRBV28; d_call: TRBD1
cdr3_aa: CASSEIQSYGYTF; j_call: TRBJ1-2; v_call: TRBV6-1; d_call: NA
cdr3_aa: CASRTQDSRQPQHF; j_call: TRBJ1-5; v_call: TRBV2; d_call: NA
cdr3_aa: CASSSAGTGYNQPQHF; j_call: TRBJ1-5; v_call: TRBV28; d_call: TRBD1
cdr3_aa: CASSSATSYFSYEQYF; j_call: TRBJ2-7; v_call: TRBV6-5; d_call: TRBD2
cdr3_aa: CASSLRQGDNQPQHF; j_call: TRBJ1-5; v_call: TRBV7-2; d_call: NA
cdr3_aa: CASSRQRGGSNQPQHF; j_call: TRBJ1-5; v_call: TRBV28; d_call: NA
cdr3_aa: CAIKTGLSDEQFF; j_call: TRBJ2-1; v_call: TRBV10-3; d_call: TRBD2
cdr3_aa: CASSYRGGGREQYF; j_call: TRBJ2-7; v_call: TRBV6-5; d_call: NA
cdr3_aa: CASSSGQGGYTGELFF; j_call: TRBJ2-2; v_call: TRBV18; d_call: TRBD1
cdr3_aa: CASSLQGYSGNTIYF; j_call: TRBJ1-3; v_call: TRBV28; d_call: NA
cdr3_aa: CATSAWGQVRDTQYF; j_call: TRBJ2-3; v_call: TRBV24-1; d_call: TRBD1
cdr3_aa: CSASKQGDGEAFF; j_call: TRBJ1-1; v_call: TRBV20-1; d_call: NA
cdr3_aa: CASRAGGVSYNEQFF; j_call: TRBJ2-1; v_call: TRBV19; d_call: TRBD2
cdr3_aa: CASSMTSGGLDTQYF; j_call: TRBJ2-3; v_call: TRBV5-1; d_call: TRBD2
cdr3_aa: CASSRGTGNEKLFF; j_call: TRBJ1-4; v_call: TRBV6-5; d_call: TRBD1
cdr3_aa: CASSFTGDSPLHF; j_call: TRBJ1-6; v_call: TRBV7-3; d_call: TRBD1
cdr3_aa: CASSLDGGNRFF; j_call: TRBJ2-1; v_call: TRBV5-4; d_call: NA
cdr3_aa: CAWGRGGIATNEKLFF; j_call: TRBJ1-4; v_call: TRBV30; d_call: TRBD1
cdr3_aa: CASKLAYRGRGNTEAFF; j_call: TRBJ1-1; v_call: TRBV5-1; d_call: TRBD1
cdr3_aa: CASRTIVSPLHF; j_call: TRBJ1-6; v_call: TRBV6-5; d_call: NA